In this sample, the clone carrying this T cell receptor beta chain turned up a few times. Per germline, CDR1 SQVTM and CDR2 ANQGSEA. Deletions cut 7 bases from V and 5 bases from J, with 12 bases between. The CDR3 is made up of 12 amino acids. The data derive from a study of identical twins. From the 5' RACE reads, TCRdb called clonotypes with MiXCR, one entry per CDR3 protein. This table has about 1.7 million distinct CDR3 sequences, 32% appearing once. The J gene is TRBJ2-1, the V gene TRBV29-1; D possibly corresponds to TRBD2 (5 bases). The sequenced material came from cord blood. The TCR originated in a newborn girl in good health. CDR3: CSAPGLNNEQFF. The CDR3 DNA sequence: TGCAGCGCTCCCGGACTTAACAATGAGCAGTTCTTC.